These T cell receptor beta chains were read from a single sample in a study of blood T cell repertoires in COVID-19. TCRdb's table, derived via immunoSEQ multiplex PCR, lists solely in-frame clones and lacks some. Seen here are roughly 200,000 clones, less than 90% observed once, and the top ten hold 3% to 3.5%. The specimen sequenced was PBMCs or T cells enriched from blood (not recorded which). The receptor source for this set is a young woman who had been exposed to COVID-19. CDR3s include the opening cysteine and the closing phenylalanine or tryptophan. A D gene is named only where the DNA matches it firmly. Clone size is not always given. Where it is, it says once, few, many or a class for expanded clones.

-,-,TRBJ2-5,TRBV4-1,TGCGCCAGCAGCCACTACTCGGACCAAGAGACCCAGTACTTC,CASSHYSDQETQYF
-,-,TRBJ1-1,TRBV9,TGTGCCAGCAGCGTAGGACCAGGGAACACTGAAGCTTTCTTT,CASSVGPGNTEAFF
-,-,TRBJ2-2,TRBV4-3,TGCGCCAGCAGCCAAGTATACACCGGGGAGCTGTTTTTT,CASSQVYTGELFF
-,-,TRBJ2-2,TRBV24-1,TGTGCCACCAGTGAACAGGGAGCTTGGGGCACCGGGGAGCTGTTTTTT,CATSEQGAWGTGELFF
-,-,TRBJ2-7,TRBV7-2,TGTGCCAGCAGCTCCTTCATTAGCTCCTACGAGCAGTACTTC,CASSSFISSYEQYF
-,TRBD1,TRBJ1-2,TRBV5-1,TGCGCCAGCACAGCACCGGAGGGGGCGTCTGGCTACACCTTC,CASTAPEGASGYTF
-,TRBD1,TRBJ2-3,TRBV27,TGTGCCAGCAGTTTAGATATGGACAGGGGCACAGATACGCAGTATTTT,CASSLDMDRGTDTQYF
-,-,TRBJ1-1,TRBV18,TGTGCCAGCTCATCGACACTTATGAACACTGAAGCTTTCTTT,CASSSTLMNTEAFF
-,TRBD2,TRBJ2-3,TRBV7-2,TGTGCCACCAGAGAGCGGGGGGTAGATACGCAGTATTTT,CATRERGVDTQYF
once,TRBD1,TRBJ2-7,TRBV6-5,TGTGCCAGCAGTCCTGACAGGGAGTCCTACGAGCAGTACTTC,CASSPDRESYEQYF
-,TRBD1,TRBJ1-2,TRBV7-9,TGTGCCAGCAGCCGAGGGGGACAGCTCAGCTATGGCTACACCTTC,CASSRGGQLSYGYTF
-,TRBD2,TRBJ2-1,TRBV9,TGTGCCAGCAGCGGGACTAGCGGGGGTCGAAGCTCCTACAATGAGCAGTTCTTC,CASSGTSGGRSSYNEQFF
-,-,TRBJ1-6,TRBV7-9,TGTGCCAGCAGCTTATTGGGGTGGGAGAATTCACCCCTCCACTTT,CASSLLGWENSPLHF
-,TRBD2,TRBJ2-1,TRBV4-3,TGCGCCAGCAGCCAAGATTTAGCGGGGGGTTACAATGAGCAGTTCTTC,CASSQDLAGGYNEQFF
-,-,TRBJ2-2,TRBV19,TGTGCCAGTCGGGGGAAAGGGACCGGGGAGCTGTTTTTT,CASRGKGTGELFF
-,TRBD2,TRBJ2-5,TRBV9,TGTGCCAGCAGCGCCTGGGGGAGAATAGGACTAGCGGGGGAAGAGACCCAGTACTTC,CASSAWGRIGLAGEETQYF
-,TRBD1,TRBJ1-2,TRBV30,TGTGCCTGGAGCGGTACCCACCGGGACAGCATTTACACCTTC,CAWSGTHRDSIYTF
-,TRBD2,TRBJ2-2,TRBV7-2,TGTGCCAGCAGCCCTATCCTGACTAGCGGGGCCGGGGAGCTGTTTTTT,CASSPILTSGAGELFF
-,TRBD1,TRBJ2-3,TRBV7-6,TGTGCCAGCAGCCAAACAGGGGGCACCGCAGATACGCAGTATTTT,CASSQTGGTADTQYF
-,-,TRBJ2-3,TRBV21-1,TGTGCCAGCACCAGAGGCGGGGGGGACCCAGATACGCAGTATTTT,CASTRGGGDPDTQYF
-,-,TRBJ2-2,TRBV19,TGTGCCATCACAGGGTACACCGGGGAGCTGTTTTTT,CAITGYTGELFF
-,TRBD1,TRBJ2-7,TRBV13,TGTGCCAGCAGCCCCGGGACAGGAGTCTACGAGCAGTACTTC,CASSPGTGVYEQYF
-,-,TRBJ2-7,TRBV27,TGTGCCAGCAGTTGGAGGTGGGGAGGTGACGAGCAGTACTTC,CASSWRWGGDEQYF
-,-,TRBJ1-6,TRBV19,TGTGCCAGTTTAATGGGAACCGGGGATTCACCCCTCCACTTT,CASLMGTGDSPLHF
-,-,TRBJ1-6,TRBV11-2,TGTGCCAGCAGCCGGGACAATTTTGATTCACCCCTCCACTTT,CASSRDNFDSPLHF
-,-,TRBJ2-3,TRBV30,TGTGCCTGGAGACGGGGTAGCACAGATACGCAGTATTTT,CAWRRGSTDTQYF
-,-,TRBJ2-5,TRBV6-5,TGTGCCAGCAGTTACTCGACTGGGTTGGAGGTGGAGACCCAGTACTTC,CASSYSTGLEVETQYF
-,TRBD2,TRBJ2-3,TRBV9,TGTGCCAGCAGCGTACAAATGAGTGGACTAGCGGGGACCGACCCCACAGATACGCAGTATTTT,CASSVQMSGLAGTDPTDTQYF
few,-,TRBJ2-1,TRBV11-3,TGTGCCAGCAGCCGATCCTTCAGCTCCTACAATGAGCAGTTCTTC,CASSRSFSSYNEQFF
many,-,TRBJ1-6,TRBV6-2/TRBV6-3,TGTGCCAGCAGTTTCCGTCGAGATTCACCCCTCCACTTT,CASSFRRDSPLHF
few,-,TRBJ1-6,TRBV5-5,TGTGCCAGCAGCAAGGAGAGCTCCTATAATTCACCCCTCCACTTT,CASSKESSYNSPLHF
-,TRBD1,TRBJ1-5,TRBV6-6,TGTGCCAGCAGCAGGGACAGCCGAGATAGCAATCAGCCCCAGCATTTT,CASSRDSRDSNQPQHF
-,TRBD1,TRBJ2-5,TRBV7-2,TGTGCCAGCAGCCCTAGGTGGGGACAGCTGGAGACCCAGTACTTC,CASSPRWGQLETQYF
once,TRBD1,TRBJ1-4,TRBV3-1/TRBV3-2,TGTGCCAGCAGCCAAGATGCCGAAGGGACAGGGGGCGGTGAAAAACTGTTTTTT,CASSQDAEGTGGGEKLFF
few,-,TRBJ1-3,TRBV7-2,TGTGCCAGCAGCTTAACAGGCGTCTCTGGAAACACCATATATTTT,CASSLTGVSGNTIYF
many,TRBD1,TRBJ1-6,TRBV5-1,TGCGCCAGCAGCCTGACAGGGGACGCTAATTCACCCCTCCACTTT,CASSLTGDANSPLHF
few,-,TRBJ2-7,TRBV6-2/TRBV6-3,TGTGCCAGCAGCCACTCGCTGGAGGAAACCTCCTACGAGCAGTACTTC,CASSHSLEETSYEQYF
-,TRBD1,TRBJ1-5,TRBV9,TGTGCCAGCAGCGTGGGACAGGGGACAAATCAGCCCCAGCATTTT,CASSVGQGTNQPQHF
-,TRBD1,TRBJ1-2,TRBV30,TGTGCCTGGAGCCCCACAGGGGCCTATGGCTACACCTTC,CAWSPTGAYGYTF
-,-,TRBJ2-5,TRBV9,TGTGCCAGCAGCGTAGATAAGGCGGGGATCCAAGAGACCCAGTACTTC,CASSVDKAGIQETQYF
-,-,TRBJ1-2,TRBV7-8,TGTGCCAGCAGCTTAGCGTTCGTGGAGAAGCTAAACAGGGAGGGCTACACCTTC,CASSLAFVEKLNREGYTF
-,TRBD2,TRBJ2-3,TRBV6-5,TGTGCCAGCAGTTACTCCAGCGGGGGGGCGCCAGATACGCAGTATTTT,CASSYSSGGAPDTQYF
-,TRBD1,TRBJ1-1,TRBV18,TGTGCCAGCTCTCTTCAGGGCGACAGGGGAGAAGCTTTCTTT,CASSLQGDRGEAFF
-,TRBD1,TRBJ2-7,TRBV19,TGTGCCAGTAGTGAAGGGGGGACAGGGCAGTACTTC,CASSEGGTGQYF
few,TRBD1,TRBJ1-2,TRBV3-1/TRBV3-2,TGTGCCAGCAGCCAAAGGGCGTTGGGACAGGGGGCAAGAGCTAACTATGGCTACACCTTC,CASSQRALGQGARANYGYTF
once,-,TRBJ1-6,TRBV15,TGTGCCACCAGCAGAGAAATGGGGGGAACGACACCCCTCCACTTT,CATSREMGGTTPLHF
-,-,TRBJ1-2,TRBV6-5,TGTGCCAGCAGTTACTCCAATAACTATGGCTACACCTTC,CASSYSNNYGYTF
-,-,TRBJ1-1,TRBV6-5,TGTGCCAGCAGCCGGGGACAGAACACTGAAGCTTTCTTT,CASSRGQNTEAFF
-,-,TRBJ1-2,TRBV18,TGTGCCAGCTCAGGAGGGGTTGCTAACTATGGCTACACCTTC,CASSGGVANYGYTF
-,-,TRBJ2-3,TRBV5-8,TGTGCCAGCAGCTTTCTGAGCTCAGATACGCAGTATTTT,CASSFLSSDTQYF